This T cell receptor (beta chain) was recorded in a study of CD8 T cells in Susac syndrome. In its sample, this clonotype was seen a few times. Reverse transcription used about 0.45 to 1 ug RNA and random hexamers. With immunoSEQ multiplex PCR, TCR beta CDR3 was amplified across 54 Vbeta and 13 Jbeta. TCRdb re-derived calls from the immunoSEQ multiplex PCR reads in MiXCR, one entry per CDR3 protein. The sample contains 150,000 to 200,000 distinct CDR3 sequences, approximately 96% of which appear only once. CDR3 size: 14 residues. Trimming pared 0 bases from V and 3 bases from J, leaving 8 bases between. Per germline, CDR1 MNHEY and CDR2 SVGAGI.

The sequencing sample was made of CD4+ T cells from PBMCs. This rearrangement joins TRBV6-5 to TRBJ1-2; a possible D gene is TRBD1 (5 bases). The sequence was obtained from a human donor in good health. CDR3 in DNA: TGTGCCAGCAGTTACTCCCCGGGGGACTATGGCTACACCTTC. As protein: CASSYSPGDYGYTF.